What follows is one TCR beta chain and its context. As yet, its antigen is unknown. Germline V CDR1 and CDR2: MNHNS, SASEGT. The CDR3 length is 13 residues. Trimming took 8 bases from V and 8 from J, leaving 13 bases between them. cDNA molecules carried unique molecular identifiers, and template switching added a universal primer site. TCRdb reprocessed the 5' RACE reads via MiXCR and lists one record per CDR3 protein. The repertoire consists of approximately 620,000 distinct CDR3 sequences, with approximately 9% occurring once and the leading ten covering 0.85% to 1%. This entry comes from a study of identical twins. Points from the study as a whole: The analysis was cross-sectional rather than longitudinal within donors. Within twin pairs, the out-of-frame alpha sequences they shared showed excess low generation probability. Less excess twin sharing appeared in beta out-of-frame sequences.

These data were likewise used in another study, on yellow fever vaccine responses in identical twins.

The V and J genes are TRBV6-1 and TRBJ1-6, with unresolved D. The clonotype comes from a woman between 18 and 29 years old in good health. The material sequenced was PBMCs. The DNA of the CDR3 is TGTGCCAGCCGGGTCGATTGGGATTCACCCCTCCACTTT. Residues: CASRVDWDSPLHF.